The 10 T cell receptor beta chains given below trace back to one sample, sequenced in a study of blood T cell repertoires in COVID-19. TCRdb keeps only in-frame clones here, not all; method: immunoSEQ multiplex PCR. The sample yields 70,000 or so clones, over 75% seen once. Sequencing was carried out using peripheral blood. The receptors shown here come from an elderly woman with active or convalescent COVID-19.

The V and J genes are TRBV11-2 and TRBJ2-2; the match to TRBD1 covers 7 bases. CDR3 length: 16 amino acids. CDR1 is SGHAT and CDR2 is FQNNGV in the germline V gene. With V trimmed by 5 bases and J by 5 bases, 11 bases remained unmatched. This CDR3 is CASSPRGGAWTGELFF. Here the CDR3 DNA reads TGTGCCAGCAGCCCAAGAGGGGGCGCTTGGACCGGGGAGCTGTTTTTT.

The J gene is TRBJ1-2, the V gene TRBV18, with 7 bases that match TRBD1. This CDR3 contains 17 residues. CDR1 and CDR2 from the germline V gene are KGHSH and LQKENI. Trimming took 3 bases from V and 2 from J; bases not matched to a gene: 12. The CDR3, as DNA: TGTGCCAGCTCACCTTCAGGGACAGCACTCACAAACTATGGCTACACCTTC. Its protein is CASSPSGTALTNYGYTF. The entire variable domain, with the rest obtained from reference TRBV18 and TRBJ1-2, is as follows: NAGVMQNPRHLVRRRGQEARLRCSPMKGHSHVYWYRQLPEEGLKFMVYLQKENIIDESGMPKERFSAEFPKEGPSILRIQQVVRGDSAAYFCASSPSGTALTNYGYTFGSGTRLTVV.

The rearrangement joins TRBV7-2 to TRBJ2-3; TRBD2 aligns across 8 bases. Trimming cost V 5 bases and J 6 bases; bases outside gene matches: 13. The CDR3 runs 16 residues. In germline, CDR1 is SGHTA, CDR2 FQGNSA. CDR3 in DNA: TGTGCCAGCAGCCGGGGGAGTAGCGGGACCCTGGATACGCAGTATTTT. It specifies CASSRGSSGTLDTQYF.

This rearrangement joins TRBV29-1 to TRBJ1-5, with 7 bases matching TRBD1. The junction had 12 bases not matched to a gene; V was cut back by 6 bases and J by 7 bases. The CDR3 covers 14 residues. Germline-derived CDR1 and CDR2 are SQVTM and ANQGSEA. The DNA of the CDR3 is TGCAGCGTCGTGACAGGGACATCGGGACAGCCCCAGCATTTT. It is translated as CSVVTGTSGQPQHF.

This chain connects TRBV5-1 to TRBJ1-2, with D hard to call. Looked up from germline, CDR1 is SGHRS and CDR2 is YFSETQ. The CDR3 covers 16 residues. Trimming pared 0 bases from V and 3 bases from J, leaving 15 bases between. CDR3 sequence (DNA): TGCGCCAGCAGCTTGGGCCTTTGGACTGATCACTATGGCTACACCTTC. Translated, it gives CASSLGLWTDHYGYTF.

The rearrangement links TRBV6-1 to TRBJ2-5, with TRBD1 as a possible D gene (7 bases). The ends were cut back, 2 bases at V and 4 bases at J, with 11 bases in the middle. The CDR3 spans 14 residues. CDR1 and CDR2 (germline): MNHNS, SASEGT. The DNA for the CDR3 is TGTGCCAGCAGTGAATGGAGGGGGCGAGAGACCCAGTACTTC. Encoded protein: CASSEWRGRETQYF.

The chain is built from TRBV10-3 and TRBJ1-2; no clear D. Trimming stripped 0 bases from V and 3 bases from J, with 8 bases between. The CDR3 loop spans 14 amino acids. Germline V CDR1 and CDR2: ENHRY, SYGVKD. DNA of the CDR3: TGTGCCATCAGTGAGTCGAACCGGTACTATGGCTACACCTTC. Encoded protein: CAISESNRYYGYTF.

This clone was seen a few times. The CDR3 loop is CASSHGGGAGQPQHF. Here the CDR3 DNA reads TGTGCCAGCAGCCATGGAGGGGGCGCTGGGCAGCCCCAGCATTTT. This chain links TRBV5-8 with TRBJ1-5, with 7 bases matching TRBD1. From germline, CDR1 is SGHTS and CDR2 YDEGEE. The CDR3 has 15 amino acids. Losses at the gene ends were 4 bases for V and 7 bases for J; bases not matched to a gene: 11.

This clone was detected only a few times. V and J are TRBV5-5 and TRBJ2-3; unclear D gene. This CDR3 has 15 amino acids. V was trimmed by 2 bases and J by 0 bases, leaving 10 bases between them. CDR1 is SGHKS, CDR2 YYEKEE, per germline (reference sequence). This CDR3 is CASSFPKPSTDTQYF. The CDR3 coding sequence is TGTGCCAGCAGCTTTCCTAAACCCAGCACAGATACGCAGTATTTT.

The chain has TRBV11-3 and TRBJ2-7; 8 nucleotides match TRBD1. Trimming removed 4 bases from V and 2 bases from J; junction bases left unmatched: 7. This CDR3 spans 15 amino acids. In germline, CDR1 is SGHNT, CDR2 YENEEA. The CDR3 nucleotides are TGTGCCAGCAGCTCCGGGACAGGAGAAACCTACGAGCAGTACTTC. Its protein is CASSSGTGETYEQYF.